This TCR beta chain was profiled in a study of cytomegalovirus exposure and HLA in healthy donors. Study as a whole: A prior study identified approximately 120 million unique TCR beta sequences from roughly 180 million T cells. The study placed 70% to 85% of its roughly 410 genotyped donors in the Caucasian-associated ancestry cluster.

Study conclusions and caveats: The classifier reportedly diagnosed cytomegalovirus status with high sensitivity and specificity. The investigators catalogued about 170 TCR beta chains as cytomegalovirus-associated.

Details on this clone: Its matching antigen is unknown.

This CDR3 has 13 amino acids. Germline V gene data show CDR1 as LNHDA and CDR2 as SQIVND (reference sequence). Between the trimmed V and J ends, which lost 4 bases and 7 bases, there was a span of 11 bases. 60 Vbeta and 13 Jbeta primers were used in PCR. The data were produced by immunoSEQ multiplex PCR, yet TCRdb's version contains in-frame clones alone and is incomplete. The repertoire holds tens of thousands of clones, with over 65% as singletons. The clonotype comes from a middle-aged man in good health and CMV-seropositive. Material: PBMCs. This chain links TRBV19 with TRBJ2-4; TRBD2 might be the D (6 bases). The CDR3 sequence: CASSTTAGNIQYF. The DNA of the CDR3 is TGTGCCAGTAGTACAACGGCGGGGAACATTCAGTACTTC. Drawing the rest from reference TRBV19 and TRBJ2-4, the complete variable domain is DGGITQSPKYLFRKEGQNVTLSCEQNLNHDAMYWYRQDPGQGLRLIYYSQIVNDFQKGDIAEGYSVSREKKESFPLTVTSAQKNPTAFYLCASSTTAGNIQYFGAGTRLSVL.